This T cell receptor beta chain was recorded in a study of T cell responses to AZD1222 COVID-19 vaccine. Findings and caveats of the study: White British donors predominated, females outnumbered males, and clonal diversity was possibly underestimated. The study sampled repertoires only after the peak T cell response. Vaccine-associated CD4 TCRs ranged over spike, dominating at 160-218 and 743-854. When two AZD1222 doses had been given, Spike-specific TCR breadth and depth rose.

The V gene lost 4 bases and the J gene lost 2 bases, with 8 bases spanning the gap. Germline V CDR1 and CDR2: SGHRS, YFSETQ. The length of the CDR3 is 13 residues. Measured with immunoSEQ multiplex PCR; TCRdb has only the in-frame clones, and not every one. The profile covers approximately 100,000 clones, with approximately 87% appearing a single time and approximately 3.3% taken by the ten largest. As regards this clone: Its antigen is unknown.

This specimen was peripheral blood, taken on day 0 of AZD1222 vaccination. The genes are TRBV5-1 and TRBJ2-3; D might be TRBD2 (5 bases). The receptor's source is an adult in good health. The CDR3 is CASSLGDTDTQYF. CDR3 bases: TGCGCCAGCAGCCTGGGAGACACAGATACGCAGTATTTT. The entire variable domain, with the rest obtained from reference TRBV5-1 and TRBJ2-3, is as follows: KAGVTQTPRYLIKTRGQQVTLSCSPISGHRSVSWYQQTPGQGLQFLFEYFSETQRNKGNFPGRFSGRQFSNSRSEMNVSTLELGDSALYLCASSLGDTDTQYFGPGTRLTVL.